This is a list of T cell receptor beta chains from one sample in a study of regulatory dendritic cells for organ transplantation. Repertoires were generated with immunoSEQ multiplex PCR, while TCRdb's copy carries only in-frame clones and drops some. The sample yields approximately 35,000 clones, roughly nine tenths seen once. Sequencing was carried out using naive CD4+ T cells from blood. The receptors shown here come from a human donor in good health. Each CDR3 is given with its conserved first and last residue. The D gene is left open where the match is weak. Size values are once, few and many counts, or a class for expanded clones, and some rows have none.

>TRBV9|NA|TRBJ2-1|NA
CASSSHRAEFYNEQFF
TGTGCCAGCAGCTCGCACAGGGCTGAATTCTACAATGAGCAGTTCTTC
>TRBV5-1|TRBD1|TRBJ2-7|NA
CASSAIQGAQDEQYF
TGCGCCAGCAGCGCAATACAGGGGGCGCAGGACGAGCAGTACTTC
>TRBV28|TRBD1|TRBJ1-2|once
CASSLGQEEGGYTF
TGTGCCAGCAGTCTCGGACAGGAGGAGGGTGGCTACACCTTC
>TRBV5-6|TRBD1|TRBJ2-5|NA
CASSLGARGRGETQYF
TGTGCCAGCAGCTTGGGGGCCAGGGGGCGTGGGGAGACCCAGTACTTC
>TRBV5-4|TRBD2|TRBJ2-3|NA
CASSLTSGVTDTQYF
TGTGCCAGCAGCCTGACTAGCGGGGTCACAGATACGCAGTATTTT
>TRBV7-2|NA|TRBJ2-3|NA
CASSSGLAGTDTQYF
TGTGCCAGCAGCTCGGGCCTTGCGGGCACAGATACGCAGTATTTT
>TRBV28|TRBD1|TRBJ2-7|NA
CASSPPGTGQYEQYF
TGTGCCAGCAGCCCTCCAGGGACAGGGCAATACGAGCAGTACTTC
>TRBV28|NA|TRBJ2-4|NA
CASSLEGQLAKNIQYF
TGTGCCAGCAGTTTAGAGGGGCAGCTAGCCAAAAACATTCAGTACTTC
>TRBV11-1|NA|TRBJ2-1|NA
CASSLLRYEQFF
TGTGCCAGCAGCCTCCTTCGGTATGAGCAGTTCTTC
>TRBV19|TRBD1|TRBJ1-2|NA
CASNSAGTGEGYTF
TGTGCCAGTAACTCCGCAGGGACAGGAGAGGGCTACACCTTC
>TRBV4-3|NA|TRBJ2-3|NA
CASSQVGALAQYF
TGCGCCAGCAGCCAAGTGGGTGCCCTTGCGCAGTATTTT
>TRBV6-6|TRBD2|TRBJ2-5|NA
CASSWRLAGQETQYF
TGTGCCAGCAGTTGGAGACTAGCGGGCCAAGAGACCCAGTACTTC
>TRBV5-1|TRBD1|TRBJ2-1|once
CASSVTGGTNDEQFF
TGCGCCAGCAGCGTGACAGGGGGCACTAACGATGAGCAGTTCTTC
>TRBV6-5|NA|TRBJ2-3|NA
CASSYSIGTDTQYF
TGTGCCAGCAGTTACTCGATAGGCACAGATACGCAGTATTTT
>TRBV7-2|NA|TRBJ2-5|NA
CASSGEPRKTQYF
TGTGCCAGCAGCGGAGAACCTCGGAAGACCCAGTACTTC
>TRBV4-3|NA|TRBJ2-3|NA
CASSQENGGHQVDTQYF
TGCGCCAGCAGCCAAGAAAACGGAGGACATCAGGTAGATACGCAGTATTTT
>TRBV2|TRBD2|TRBJ2-2|NA
CASSNPGLEGSGELFF
TGTGCCAGCAGTAACCCGGGACTAGAAGGTTCCGGGGAGCTGTTTTTT
>TRBV5-4|TRBD2|TRBJ2-2|NA
CASSPLGGRNTGELFF
TGTGCCAGCAGCCCCCTGGGGGGGAGGAACACCGGGGAGCTGTTTTTT
>TRBV7-9|TRBD1|TRBJ2-7|NA
CASSAWGQGSYEQYF
TGTGCCAGCAGCGCATGGGGACAGGGCTCCTACGAGCAGTACTTC
>TRBV5-1|TRBD1|TRBJ1-5|NA
CASSLGTGYQPQHF
TGCGCCAGCAGCTTGGGGACAGGTTATCAGCCCCAGCATTTT
>TRBV28|NA|TRBJ2-2|NA
CASIPGTVNTGELFF
TGTGCCAGCATCCCCGGGACTGTTAACACCGGGGAGCTGTTTTTT
>TRBV30|NA|TRBJ2-5|NA
CAFRGEETQYF
TGTGCCTTCCGTGGGGAAGAGACCCAGTACTTC
>TRBV7-9|TRBD1|TRBJ2-6|NA
CASIEHRTGGVSGANVLTF
TGTGCCAGCATCGAACATCGGACAGGGGGAGTTTCTGGGGCCAACGTCCTGACTTTC
>TRBV7-9|NA|TRBJ2-3|NA
CASSPRSGGADTQYF
TGTGCCAGCAGTCCCCGTAGTGGGGGGGCGGATACGCAGTATTTT
>TRBV9|TRBD1|TRBJ1-2|NA
CASSALPRGRLYGYTF
TGTGCCAGCAGCGCCCTTCCAAGGGGGCGGCTCTATGGCTACACCTTC
>TRBV6-5|NA|TRBJ2-2|NA
CASRDSRGVAGELFF
TGTGCCAGCAGGGACTCCCGAGGGGTTGCCGGGGAGCTGTTTTTT
>TRBV14|NA|TRBJ1-1|NA
CASSQGSGTVNTEAFF
TGTGCCAGCAGCCAAGGCTCCGGGACGGTGAACACTGAAGCTTTCTTT
>TRBV29-1|NA|TRBJ2-1|NA
CSVDSGSRINEQFF
TGCAGCGTTGACTCGGGGAGTAGGATTAATGAGCAGTTCTTC
>TRBV4-2|TRBD2|TRBJ2-3|NA
CASSQDPAGAGDTQYF
TGTGCCAGCAGCCAAGATCCAGCGGGGGCGGGTGATACGCAGTATTTT
>TRBV27|NA|TRBJ2-3|NA
CASTLLGGGATDTQYF
TGTGCCAGCACCCTCCTGGGAGGGGGCGCAACAGATACGCAGTATTTT
>TRBV20-1|NA|TRBJ2-1|NA
CSASLAHEQFF
TGCAGTGCTAGTCTAGCCCATGAGCAGTTCTTC
>TRBV18|NA|TRBJ1-1|NA
CASSIQEMNTEAFF
TGTGCCAGCTCAATACAGGAGATGAACACTGAAGCTTTCTTT
>TRBV28|NA|TRBJ2-3|NA
CASSFADTQYF
TGTGCCAGCAGTTTCGCAGATACGCAGTATTTT
>TRBV2|TRBD2|TRBJ2-3|NA
CASIPLTLAGSTDTQYF
TGTGCCAGCATCCCCCTTACTCTAGCGGGGTCCACAGATACGCAGTATTTT
>TRBV7-3|NA|TRBJ2-7|NA
CASSITQGTYEQYF
TGTGCCAGCAGCATAACCCAGGGGACCTACGAGCAGTACTTC
>TRBV6-5|NA|TRBJ2-7|NA
CASSIIGPAYEQYF
TGTGCCAGCAGTATTATTGGTCCCGCCTACGAGCAGTACTTC
>TRBV7-3|TRBD2|TRBJ2-3|NA
CASSLRLAGEGDTQYF
TGTGCCAGCAGCTTAAGACTAGCTGGTGAAGGAGATACGCAGTATTTT
>TRBV18|NA|TRBJ2-7|NA
CASSPTGSGEQYF
TGTGCCAGCTCACCCACCGGGAGCGGGGAGCAGTACTTC